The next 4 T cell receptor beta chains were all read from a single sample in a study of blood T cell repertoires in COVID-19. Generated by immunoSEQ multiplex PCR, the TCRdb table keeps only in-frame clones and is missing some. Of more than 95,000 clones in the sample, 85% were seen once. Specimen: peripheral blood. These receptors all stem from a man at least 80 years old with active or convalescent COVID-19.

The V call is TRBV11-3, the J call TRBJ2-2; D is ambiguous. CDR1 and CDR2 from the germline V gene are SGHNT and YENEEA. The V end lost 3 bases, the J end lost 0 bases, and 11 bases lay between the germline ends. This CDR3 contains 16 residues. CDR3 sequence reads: CASSFNDIPNTGELFF. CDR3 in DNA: TGTGCCAGCAGCTTCAACGACATTCCGAACACCGGGGAGCTGTTTTTT.

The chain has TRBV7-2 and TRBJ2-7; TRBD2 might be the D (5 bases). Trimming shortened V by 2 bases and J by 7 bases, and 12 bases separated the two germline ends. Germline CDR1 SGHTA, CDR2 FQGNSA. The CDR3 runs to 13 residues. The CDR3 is CASSLPGSGEQYF. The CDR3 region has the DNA TGTGCCAGCAGCTTACCGGGGTCGGGTGAGCAGTACTTC. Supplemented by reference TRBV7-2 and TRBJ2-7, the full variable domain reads GAGVSQSPSNKVTEKGKDVELRCDPISGHTALYWYRQSLGQGLEFLIYFQGNSAPDKSGLPSDRFSAERTGGSVSTLTIQRTQQEDSAVYLCASSLPGSGEQYFGPGTRLTVT.

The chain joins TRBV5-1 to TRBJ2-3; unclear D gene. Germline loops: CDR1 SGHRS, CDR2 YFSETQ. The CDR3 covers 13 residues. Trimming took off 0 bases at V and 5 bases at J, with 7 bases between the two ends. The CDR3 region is CASSLDSIDTQYF. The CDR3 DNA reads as TGCGCCAGCAGCTTGGACTCAATAGATACGCAGTATTTT.

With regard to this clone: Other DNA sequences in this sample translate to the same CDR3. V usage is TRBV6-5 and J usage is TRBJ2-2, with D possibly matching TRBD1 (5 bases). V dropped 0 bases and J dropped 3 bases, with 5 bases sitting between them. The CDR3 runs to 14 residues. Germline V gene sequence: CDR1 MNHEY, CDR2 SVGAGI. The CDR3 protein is CASSYSRDTGELFF. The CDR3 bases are TGTGCCAGCAGTTACTCCAGGGACACCGGGGAGCTGTTTTTT.